This TCR beta chain derives from a study of blood T cell repertoires in COVID-19. The table lists this clone with a few counts. Per the study methods: From reference gene primer amplification, estimates of nucleated cell counts were derived. Method: immunoSEQ multiplex PCR; TCRdb's copy keeps in-frame clones and lacks some. V and J calls and clone size follow that table, whereas D and trimming were derived from the DNA. The sample has around 100,000 clones, about 84% seen once. Germline V gene data show CDR1 as SGHRS and CDR2 as YFSETQ. The length of the CDR3 is 18 residues. Trimming took off 4 bases at V and 0 bases at J, with 17 bases between the two ends.

The chain joins TRBV5-1 to TRBJ2-6; a possible D gene is TRBD2 (5 bases). Source material: peripheral blood. This clonotype was obtained from a human donor in a cohort sampled during active COVID-19. The CDR3 DNA sequence: TGCGCCAGCAGCATCTCCGGGAAAGCAGGCTCTGGGGCCAACGTCCTGACTTTC. This sequence encodes CASSISGKAGSGANVLTF.